This T cell receptor (beta chain) originates from a study of blood T cells in healthy people across ages. Study-wide findings and caveats: Without sorted subsets, naive and antigen-experienced compartments could not be conclusively compared. A strong correlation was seen between TCR beta diversity and naive T cell percentage.

The authors ran a second PCR of 7 to 11 cycles using a sample-barcoded 5' primer and a J-beta primer mix. TCRdb itself ran the 5' RACE reads through MiXCR, one entry per CDR3 protein. The table has hundreds of thousands of distinct CDR3 sequences, roughly 50% seen once; the top ten hold around 22%. V lost 3 bases and J lost 1, with 8 bases in between. The CDR3 loop spans 14 amino acids. Germline V gene data show CDR1 as SGDLS and CDR2 as YYNGEE. This clonotype is a singleton in its sample. The antigen is undetermined. The TCR originated in a man aged 25 to 40 in good health. Sequencing was carried out using blood. The chain recombines TRBV9 with TRBJ2-4; perhaps TRBD1 as D (6 bases). CDR3: CASSARGAKNIQYF. For the CDR3, the DNA is TGTGCCAGCAGCGCGAGGGGGGCCAAAAACATTCAGTACTTC.